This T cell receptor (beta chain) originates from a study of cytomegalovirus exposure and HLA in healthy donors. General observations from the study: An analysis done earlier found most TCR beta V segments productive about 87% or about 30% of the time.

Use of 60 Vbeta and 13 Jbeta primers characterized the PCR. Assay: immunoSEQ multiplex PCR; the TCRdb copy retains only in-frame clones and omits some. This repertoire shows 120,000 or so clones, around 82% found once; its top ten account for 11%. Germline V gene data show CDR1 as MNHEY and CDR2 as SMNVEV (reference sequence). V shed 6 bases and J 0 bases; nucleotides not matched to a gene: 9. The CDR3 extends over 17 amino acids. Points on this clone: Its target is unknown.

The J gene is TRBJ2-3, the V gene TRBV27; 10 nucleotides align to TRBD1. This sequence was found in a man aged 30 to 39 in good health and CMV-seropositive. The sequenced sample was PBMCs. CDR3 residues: CASSPGQGVKSTDTQYF. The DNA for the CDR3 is TGTGCCAGCAGCCCCGGACAGGGGGTTAAGAGCACAGATACGCAGTATTTT.